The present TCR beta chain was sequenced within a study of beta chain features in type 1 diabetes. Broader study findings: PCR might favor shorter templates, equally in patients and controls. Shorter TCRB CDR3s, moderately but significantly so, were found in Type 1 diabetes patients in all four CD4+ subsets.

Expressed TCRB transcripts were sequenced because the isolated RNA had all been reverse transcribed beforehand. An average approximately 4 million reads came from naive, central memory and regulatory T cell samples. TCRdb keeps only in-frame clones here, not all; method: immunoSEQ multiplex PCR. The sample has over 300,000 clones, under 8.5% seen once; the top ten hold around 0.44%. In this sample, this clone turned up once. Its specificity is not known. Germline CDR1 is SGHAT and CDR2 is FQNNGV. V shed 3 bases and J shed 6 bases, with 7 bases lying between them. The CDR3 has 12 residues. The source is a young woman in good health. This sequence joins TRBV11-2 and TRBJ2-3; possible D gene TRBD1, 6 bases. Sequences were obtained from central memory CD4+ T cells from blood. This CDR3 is CASSFQGDTQYF. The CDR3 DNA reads TGTGCCAGCAGCTTTCAGGGGGATACGCAGTATTTT.